The rows below give T cell receptor beta chains drawn from one sample of a study of cytomegalovirus exposure and HLA in healthy donors. Sequenced by immunoSEQ multiplex PCR; TCRdb stores in-frame clones only, minus some. The specimen's table records 200,000 or so clones. Sequencing was done on a sample of PBMCs. The source of these receptors is a girl aged 2-10 years in good health and CMV-seropositive. Each CDR3 is given with its conserved first and last residue. The order of the fields is J gene, V gene, D gene, CDR3 DNA, CDR3 protein. A D gene is named only where the DNA matches it firmly.

j_gene: TRBJ2-3
v_gene: TRBV4-1
d_gene: TRBD2
CDR3nt: TGCGCCAGCAGCCACCCACTAGCGGGAGGACCAGATACGCAGTATTTT
CDR3aa: CASSHPLAGGPDTQYF

j_gene: TRBJ2-7
v_gene: TRBV11-2
d_gene: TRBD2
CDR3nt: TGTGCCAGCAGCTTACGATCCCTGGCGGGAGTCTCGGCCGAGCAGTACTTC
CDR3aa: CASSLRSLAGVSAEQYF

j_gene: TRBJ2-7
v_gene: TRBV27
d_gene: NA
CDR3nt: TGTGCCAGCAGTTTATCGGGGGGGGACAGGACCTACGAGCAGTACTTC
CDR3aa: CASSLSGGDRTYEQYF

j_gene: TRBJ1-2
v_gene: TRBV9
d_gene: NA
CDR3nt: TGTGCCAGCAGCGCCCTATGGGGGCCTCGGGCCAACTATGGCTACACCTTC
CDR3aa: CASSALWGPRANYGYTF

j_gene: TRBJ1-1
v_gene: TRBV5-6
d_gene: NA
CDR3nt: TGTGCCAGCAGCCCGGACTTCGGGGTCGGGTTGGTGAACACTGAAGCTTTCTTT
CDR3aa: CASSPDFGVGLVNTEAFF

j_gene: TRBJ1-2
v_gene: TRBV5-1
d_gene: NA
CDR3nt: TGCGCCAGCGGCTTTATCAGCGGGGTCGGAGAAATCCTTAACTATGGCTACACCTTC
CDR3aa: CASGFISGVGEILNYGYTF

j_gene: TRBJ2-2
v_gene: TRBV6-1
d_gene: TRBD2
CDR3nt: TGTGCCAGCAGTCCCCTCGGGGGGGCCGGGGAGCTGTTTTTT
CDR3aa: CASSPLGGAGELFF

j_gene: TRBJ2-7
v_gene: TRBV4-2
d_gene: TRBD2
CDR3nt: TGTGCCAGCAGCCAAGAGGAGGGAGGGGCCTACGAGCAGTACTTC
CDR3aa: CASSQEEGGAYEQYF

j_gene: TRBJ2-1
v_gene: TRBV4-1
d_gene: NA
CDR3nt: TGCGCCAGCAGCCAAGAGAATGGGGTCGGAGGAGAAAATGAGCAGTTCTTC
CDR3aa: CASSQENGVGGENEQFF

j_gene: TRBJ2-7
v_gene: TRBV19
d_gene: NA
CDR3nt: NA
CDR3aa: CASSILAVTSGRSYEQYF

j_gene: TRBJ1-3
v_gene: TRBV5-1
d_gene: NA
CDR3nt: TGCGCCAGCAGTCGACTCTCAGGGGAGGGCGGAAACACCATATATTTT
CDR3aa: CASSRLSGEGGNTIYF

j_gene: TRBJ2-5
v_gene: TRBV25-1
d_gene: NA
CDR3nt: TGTGCCAGCTCGACAGGACCCACGGGGACCCAGTACTTC
CDR3aa: CASSTGPTGTQYF

j_gene: TRBJ1-1
v_gene: TRBV19
d_gene: NA
CDR3nt: TGTGCCAGTACGGAGGGGAGGAACACTGAAGCTTTCTTT
CDR3aa: CASTEGRNTEAFF

j_gene: TRBJ2-7
v_gene: TRBV7-2
d_gene: TRBD2
CDR3nt: TGTGCCAGCAGCTTAGCTGCGGGGGGGGCGTACGAGCAGTACTTC
CDR3aa: CASSLAAGGAYEQYF

j_gene: TRBJ2-5
v_gene: TRBV19
d_gene: NA
CDR3nt: TGTGCCAGTAGTGGACCGGGAGTAGGGACCCAGTACTTC
CDR3aa: CASSGPGVGTQYF

j_gene: TRBJ2-7
v_gene: TRBV28
d_gene: TRBD1
CDR3nt: TGTGCCAGCAGCACCCCCGGGACAGGGTTTCTTTCCTACGAGCAGTACTTC
CDR3aa: CASSTPGTGFLSYEQYF

j_gene: TRBJ2-7
v_gene: TRBV4-1
d_gene: NA
CDR3nt: TGCGCCAGCAGCCAAGTAGGACTAAACTACGAGCAGTACTTC
CDR3aa: CASSQVGLNYEQYF

j_gene: TRBJ2-1
v_gene: TRBV27
d_gene: NA
CDR3nt: TGTGCCAGCCATGGGCCTTACAATGAGCAGTTCTTC
CDR3aa: CASHGPYNEQFF

j_gene: TRBJ1-1
v_gene: TRBV29-1
d_gene: NA
CDR3nt: TGCAGCGTTGATCAGGGGGAAGCTTTCTTT
CDR3aa: CSVDQGEAFF

j_gene: TRBJ1-1
v_gene: TRBV6-1
d_gene: TRBD1
CDR3nt: TGTGCCAGCAGTGAGACGACAGGGACCACTGAAGCTTTCTTT
CDR3aa: CASSETTGTTEAFF

j_gene: TRBJ2-7
v_gene: TRBV5-8
d_gene: NA
CDR3nt: TGTGCCAGCAGCTTACTACAGGGCTATGGAGAGCAGTACTTC
CDR3aa: CASSLLQGYGEQYF

j_gene: TRBJ2-3
v_gene: TRBV5-1
d_gene: NA
CDR3nt: TGCGCCAGCACCCAAGACAGGACCACAGATACGCAGTATTTT
CDR3aa: CASTQDRTTDTQYF

j_gene: TRBJ2-3
v_gene: TRBV9
d_gene: TRBD2
CDR3nt: TGTGCCAGCAGCGTGGGACTAGCGGGTACTAGCACAGATACGCAGTATTTT
CDR3aa: CASSVGLAGTSTDTQYF

j_gene: TRBJ1-1
v_gene: TRBV6-5
d_gene: TRBD1
CDR3nt: TGTGCCAGCAGTCGTAACAGGGGGCGCGAAGTCGAAGCTTTCTTT
CDR3aa: CASSRNRGREVEAFF

j_gene: TRBJ2-7
v_gene: TRBV2
d_gene: TRBD2
CDR3nt: TGTGCCAGCAGGGCCACTAGCGGGGGCTACGAGCAGTACTTC
CDR3aa: CASRATSGGYEQYF

j_gene: TRBJ1-3
v_gene: TRBV4-2
d_gene: NA
CDR3nt: TGTGCCAGCAGCCAAGATACCCCCGGACTAGGCTCTGGAAACACCATATATTTT
CDR3aa: CASSQDTPGLGSGNTIYF

j_gene: TRBJ1-2
v_gene: TRBV6-1
d_gene: NA
CDR3nt: TGTGCCAGCAGTGAAGGTCGGGGACTGGGCTATGGCTACACCTTC
CDR3aa: CASSEGRGLGYGYTF

j_gene: TRBJ2-3
v_gene: TRBV11-1
d_gene: TRBD2
CDR3nt: TGTGCCAGCAGCTTGAGGGCAGGGGCGGGAGGCACGGATACGCAGTATTTT
CDR3aa: CASSLRAGAGGTDTQYF

j_gene: TRBJ2-2
v_gene: TRBV7-6
d_gene: NA
CDR3nt: TGTGCCAGCAAACCCGGGGTAGCGAACACCGGGGAGCTGTTTTTT
CDR3aa: CASKPGVANTGELFF

j_gene: TRBJ2-7
v_gene: TRBV6-1
d_gene: TRBD1
CDR3nt: TGTGCCAGCAGAGGACAGGTTATGAGCTCCTACGAGCAGTACTTC
CDR3aa: CASRGQVMSSYEQYF

j_gene: TRBJ2-5
v_gene: TRBV7-9
d_gene: TRBD2
CDR3nt: TGTGCCAGCAGCTTATTAGCGGGAGTGGAGACCCAGTACTTC
CDR3aa: CASSLLAGVETQYF

j_gene: TRBJ2-3
v_gene: TRBV6-6
d_gene: NA
CDR3nt: TGTGCCAGCACCGCGACTGGAGGCACAGATACGCAGTATTTT
CDR3aa: CASTATGGTDTQYF

j_gene: TRBJ2-1
v_gene: TRBV7-2
d_gene: TRBD2
CDR3nt: TGTGCCAGCAGCTTAGGACTAGCGGGAGCGGATAATGAGCAGTTCTTC
CDR3aa: CASSLGLAGADNEQFF

j_gene: TRBJ2-1
v_gene: TRBV9
d_gene: TRBD2
CDR3nt: TGTGCCAGCAGCGTAGGGCTAGCGGGAGGCATAGAGAATGAGCAGTTCTTC
CDR3aa: CASSVGLAGGIENEQFF

j_gene: TRBJ1-5
v_gene: TRBV7-9
d_gene: TRBD1
CDR3nt: TGTGCCAGCAGCTTGGGACAGGGCCCCAATCAGCCCCAGCATTTT
CDR3aa: CASSLGQGPNQPQHF

j_gene: TRBJ2-7
v_gene: TRBV29-1
d_gene: NA
CDR3nt: TGCAGCGTTGGAGGCAGCGAGCAGTACTTC
CDR3aa: CSVGGSEQYF

j_gene: TRBJ2-1
v_gene: TRBV4-2
d_gene: NA
CDR3nt: TGTGCCAGCAGCCCGGGTGTTGAGCAGTTCTTC
CDR3aa: CASSPGVEQFF